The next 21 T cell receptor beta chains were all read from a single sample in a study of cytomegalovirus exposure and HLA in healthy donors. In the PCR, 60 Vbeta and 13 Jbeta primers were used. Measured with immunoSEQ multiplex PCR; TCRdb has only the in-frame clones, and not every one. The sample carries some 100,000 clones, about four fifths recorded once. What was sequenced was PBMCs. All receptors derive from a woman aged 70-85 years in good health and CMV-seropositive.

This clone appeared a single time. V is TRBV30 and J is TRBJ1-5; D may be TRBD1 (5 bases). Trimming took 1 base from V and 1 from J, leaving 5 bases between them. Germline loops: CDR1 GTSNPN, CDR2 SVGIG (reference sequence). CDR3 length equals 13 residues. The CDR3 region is CAWSGQSNQPQHF. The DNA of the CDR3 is TGTGCCTGGAGTGGACAGAGCAATCAGCCCCAGCATTTT.

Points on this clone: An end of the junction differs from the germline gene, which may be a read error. CDR3 sequence reads: CASSYSRDF. DNA of the CDR3: TGTGCCAGCAGTTACTCGCGGGATTTT. The J gene is TRBJ1-4, the V gene TRBV6-6, with D hard to call. Germline CDR1 reads MNHNY; CDR2 reads SVGAGI (reference sequence). The CDR3 contains 9 residues.

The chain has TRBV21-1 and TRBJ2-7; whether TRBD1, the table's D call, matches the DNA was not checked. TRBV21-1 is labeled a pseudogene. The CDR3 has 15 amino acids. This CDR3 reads CASSKPWGRGDEQYF. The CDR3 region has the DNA TGTGCCAGCAGCAAACCTTGGGGGCGAGGAGACGAGCAGTACTTC.

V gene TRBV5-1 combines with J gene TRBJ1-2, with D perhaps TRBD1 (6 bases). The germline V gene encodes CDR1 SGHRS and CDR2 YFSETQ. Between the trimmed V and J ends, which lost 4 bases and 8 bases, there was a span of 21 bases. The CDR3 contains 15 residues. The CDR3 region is CASSRDAGAAPGYTF. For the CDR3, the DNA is TGCGCCAGCAGCCGGGACGCGGGGGCGGCTCCGGGCTACACCTTC.

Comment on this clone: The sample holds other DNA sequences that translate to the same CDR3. The CDR3 loop reads CASSLPSTDTQYF. CDR3 sequence (DNA): TGCGCCAGCAGCCTCCCCAGCACAGATACGCAGTATTTT. V is TRBV5-1 and J is TRBJ2-3; D not certain. The germline V gene has CDR1 SGHRS and CDR2 YFSETQ. The CDR3 spans 13 residues. V lost 4 bases and J 0 bases, leaving 6 bases between the germline ends.

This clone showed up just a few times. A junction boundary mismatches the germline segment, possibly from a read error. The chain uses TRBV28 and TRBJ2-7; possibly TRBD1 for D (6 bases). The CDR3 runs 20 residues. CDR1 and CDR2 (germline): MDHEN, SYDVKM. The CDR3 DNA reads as TGTGCCAGCAGGGGTGGGGCTCCGCGCTCGCCAGGGGCCCGGGACCCCAAGAGGACTTTC. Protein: CASRGGAPRSPGARDPKRTF.

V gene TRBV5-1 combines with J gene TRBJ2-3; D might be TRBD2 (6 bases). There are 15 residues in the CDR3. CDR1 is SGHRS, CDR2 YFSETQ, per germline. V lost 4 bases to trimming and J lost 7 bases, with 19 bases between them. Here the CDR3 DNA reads TGCGCCAGCAGCATAGCGGCAGCAAATGGGAATACGCAGTATTTT. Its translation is CASSIAAANGNTQYF.

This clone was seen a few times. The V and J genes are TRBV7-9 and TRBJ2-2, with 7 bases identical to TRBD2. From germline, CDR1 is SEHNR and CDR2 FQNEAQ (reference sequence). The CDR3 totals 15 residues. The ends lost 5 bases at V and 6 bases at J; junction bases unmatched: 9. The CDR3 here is CASSPGLVQAGELFF. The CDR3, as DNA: TGTGCCAGCAGCCCCGGACTAGTGCAGGCCGGGGAGCTGTTTTTT.

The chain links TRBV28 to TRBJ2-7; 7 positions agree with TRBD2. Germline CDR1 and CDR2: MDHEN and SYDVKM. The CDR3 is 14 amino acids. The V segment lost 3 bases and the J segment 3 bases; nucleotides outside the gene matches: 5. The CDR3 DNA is TGTGCCAGCAGTTTGGGGAGGGAAAACTACGAGCAGTACTTC. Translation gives CASSLGRENYEQYF.

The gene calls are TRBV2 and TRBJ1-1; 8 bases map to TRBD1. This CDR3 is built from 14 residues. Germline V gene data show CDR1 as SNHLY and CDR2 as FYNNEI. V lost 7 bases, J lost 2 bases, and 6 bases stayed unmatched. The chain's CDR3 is CASTRTGRNTEAFF. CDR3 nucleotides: TGTGCCAGCACCCGGACAGGGCGTAACACTGAAGCTTTCTTT.

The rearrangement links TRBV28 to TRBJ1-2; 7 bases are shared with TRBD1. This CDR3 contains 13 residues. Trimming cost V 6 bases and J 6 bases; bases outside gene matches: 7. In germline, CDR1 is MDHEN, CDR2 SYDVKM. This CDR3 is CASSWTGKDGYTF. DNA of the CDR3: TGTGCCAGCAGCTGGACAGGAAAAGATGGCTACACCTTC.

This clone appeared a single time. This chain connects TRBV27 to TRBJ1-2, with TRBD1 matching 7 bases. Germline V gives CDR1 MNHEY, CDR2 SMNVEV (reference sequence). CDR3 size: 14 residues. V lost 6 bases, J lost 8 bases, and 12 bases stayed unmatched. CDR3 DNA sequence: TGTGCCAGCAGAAGGGGGCCGGACGATTACGGCTACACCTTC. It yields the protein CASRRGPDDYGYTF.

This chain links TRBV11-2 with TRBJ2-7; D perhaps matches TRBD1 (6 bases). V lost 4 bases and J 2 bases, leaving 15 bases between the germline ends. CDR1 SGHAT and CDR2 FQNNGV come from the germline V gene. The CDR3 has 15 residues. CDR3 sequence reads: CASSSLEDRTYEQYF. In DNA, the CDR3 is TGTGCCAGCAGCTCCCTGGAGGACAGAACCTACGAGCAGTACTTC.

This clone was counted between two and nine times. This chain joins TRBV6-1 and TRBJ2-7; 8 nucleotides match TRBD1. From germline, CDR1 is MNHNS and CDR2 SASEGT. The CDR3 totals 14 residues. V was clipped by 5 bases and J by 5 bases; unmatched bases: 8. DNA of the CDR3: TGTGCCAGCAGTTGGCGACAGGGGAGAGACGAGCAGTACTTC. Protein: CASSWRQGRDEQYF.

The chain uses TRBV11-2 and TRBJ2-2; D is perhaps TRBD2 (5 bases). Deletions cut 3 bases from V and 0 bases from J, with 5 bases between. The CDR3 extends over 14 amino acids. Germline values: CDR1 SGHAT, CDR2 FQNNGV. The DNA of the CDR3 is TGTGCCAGCAGCTTCGGGACGAACACCGGGGAGCTGTTTTTT. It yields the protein CASSFGTNTGELFF.

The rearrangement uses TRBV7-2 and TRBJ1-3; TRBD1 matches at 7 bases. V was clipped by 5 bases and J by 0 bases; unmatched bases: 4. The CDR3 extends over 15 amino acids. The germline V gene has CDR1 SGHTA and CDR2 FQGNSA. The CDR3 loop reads CASSLDRRSGNTIYF. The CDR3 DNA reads TGTGCCAGCAGCCTGGACAGGCGCTCTGGAAACACCATATATTTT.

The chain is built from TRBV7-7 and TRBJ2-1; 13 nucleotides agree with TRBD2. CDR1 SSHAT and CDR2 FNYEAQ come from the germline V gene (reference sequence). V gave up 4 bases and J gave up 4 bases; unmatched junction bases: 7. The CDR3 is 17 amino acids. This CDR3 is CASSSGTSGEVYNEQFF. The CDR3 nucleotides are TGTGCCAGCAGCTCCGGGACTAGCGGGGAGGTATACAATGAGCAGTTCTTC.

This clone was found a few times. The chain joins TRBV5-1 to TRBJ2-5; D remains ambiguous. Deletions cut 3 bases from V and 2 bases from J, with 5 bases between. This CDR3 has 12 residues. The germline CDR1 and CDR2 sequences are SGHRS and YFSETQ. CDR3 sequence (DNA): TGCGCCAGCAGCTCCTCTCAAGAGACCCAGTACTTC. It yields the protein CASSSSQETQYF.

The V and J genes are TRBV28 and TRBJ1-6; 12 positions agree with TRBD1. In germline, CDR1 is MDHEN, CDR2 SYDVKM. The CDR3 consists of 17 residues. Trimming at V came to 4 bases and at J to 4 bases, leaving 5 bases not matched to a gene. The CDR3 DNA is TGTGCCAGCAGTTCCGGGACAGGGGGCATGTATAATTCACCCCTCCACTTT. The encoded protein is CASSSGTGGMYNSPLHF. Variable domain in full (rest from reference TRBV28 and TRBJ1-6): DVKVTQSSRYLVKRTGEKVFLECVQDMDHENMFWYRQDPGLGLRLIYFSYDVKMKEKGDIPEGYSVSREKKERFSLILESASTNQTSMYLCASSSGTGGMYNSPLHFGNGTRLTVT.

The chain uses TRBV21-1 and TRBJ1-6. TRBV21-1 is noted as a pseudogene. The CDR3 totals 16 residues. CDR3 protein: CASSKAGGNYNSPLHF. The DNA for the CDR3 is TGTGCCAGCAGCAAAGCCGGGGGGAACTATAATTCACCCCTCCACTTT.

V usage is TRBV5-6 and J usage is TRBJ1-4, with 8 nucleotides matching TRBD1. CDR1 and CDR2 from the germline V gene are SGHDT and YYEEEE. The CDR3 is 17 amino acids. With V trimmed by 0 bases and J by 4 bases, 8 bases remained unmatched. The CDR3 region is CASSLVGTGQDNEKLFF. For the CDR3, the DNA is TGTGCCAGCAGCTTGGTAGGGACAGGCCAAGATAATGAAAAACTGTTTTTT.